This TCR beta chain stems from a study of beta chain features in type 1 diabetes. This clone was seen a few times. This sample includes further DNA sequences coding for the same CDR3. One heparinised draw of blood, averaging approximately 110 mL, came from each donor. Trimming shortened V by 6 bases and J by 4 bases, and 10 bases separated the two germline ends. Germline values: CDR1 KGHSH, CDR2 LQKENI. The CDR3 is 13 amino acids. The isolated RNA, all of it, was reverse transcribed, so expressed TCRB transcripts were what got sequenced. Profiling relied on immunoSEQ multiplex PCR, and the TCRdb table lists in-frame clones only, not all of them. The table records about 620,000 clones, 15% to 17% of them present only once.

The source material was naive CD4+ T cells from blood. The genes are TRBV18 and TRBJ1-5; the D gene is possibly TRBD1 (5 bases). This TCR derives from a man aged 18-30 years in good health. CDR3: CASSPDRNQPQHF. As DNA, the CDR3 is TGTGCCAGCTCGCCAGACAGAAATCAGCCCCAGCATTTT. The full variable domain, with the rest looked up from reference TRBV18 and TRBJ1-5, is NAGVMQNPRHLVRRRGQEARLRCSPMKGHSHVYWYRQLPEEGLKFMVYLQKENIIDESGMPKERFSAEFPKEGPSILRIQQVVRGDSAAYFCASSPDRNQPQHFGDGTRLSIL.